These T cell receptor beta chains were read from a single sample in a study of T cells in Graves' hyperthyroidism and ophthalmopathy. TCRdb reanalysed the multiplex PCR reads using MiXCR and keeps one entry per CDR3 protein. The table lists a few hundred thousand distinct CDR3 sequences, 46% of them singletons. Input material: peripheral blood or thyroid tissue (not recorded which). All receptors come from a woman aged 18 to 35 with Graves' hyperthyroidism. Both conserved end residues are part of each CDR3. Fields, in order: J gene, D gene, V gene, clone size, CDR3 protein, CDR3 DNA. A D gene is named only where the DNA matches it firmly. Rows may omit the clone size; those that give it use once, few, many or a size class.

j_gene: TRBJ2-6; d_gene: -; v_gene: TRBV15; abundance: -; CDR3aa: CATAWSVTGATGANVLTF; CDR3nt: TGTGCCACTGCTTGGAGTGTAACGGGGGCTACTGGGGCCAACGTCCTGACTTTC
j_gene: TRBJ1-2; d_gene: -; v_gene: TRBV7-2; abundance: -; CDR3aa: CASSLTGDGRYTF; CDR3nt: TGTGCCAGCAGCTTAACTGGGGACGGACGCTACACCTTC
j_gene: TRBJ1-1; d_gene: TRBD1; v_gene: TRBV12-3/TRBV12-4; abundance: -; CDR3aa: CASRGTGVAEAFF; CDR3nt: TGTGCCAGCAGGGGGACAGGAGTCGCTGAAGCTTTCTTT
j_gene: TRBJ1-1; d_gene: TRBD1; v_gene: TRBV20-1; abundance: many; CDR3aa: CSALDRANTEAFF; CDR3nt: TGCAGTGCTTTGGACAGGGCGAACACTGAAGCTTTCTTT
j_gene: TRBJ1-2; d_gene: -; v_gene: TRBV11-2; abundance: many; CDR3aa: CASSPLRGDYGYTF; CDR3nt: TGTGCCAGCAGCCCCCTTCGGGGGGACTATGGCTACACCTTC
j_gene: TRBJ2-5; d_gene: TRBD2; v_gene: TRBV6-5; abundance: many; CDR3aa: CASSQAGGAETQYF; CDR3nt: TGTGCCAGCAGTCAAGCGGGGGGGGCGGAGACCCAGTACTTC
j_gene: TRBJ2-5; d_gene: -; v_gene: TRBV6-6; abundance: many; CDR3aa: CASSSPSETQYF; CDR3nt: TGTGCCAGCAGTTCGCCTAGCGAGACCCAGTACTTC
j_gene: TRBJ1-4; d_gene: TRBD1; v_gene: TRBV7-6; abundance: -; CDR3aa: CASSLGQGASNEKLFF; CDR3nt: TGTGCCAGCAGCTTAGGGCAGGGGGCGTCTAACGAAAAACTGTTTTTT
j_gene: TRBJ1-3; d_gene: -; v_gene: TRBV4-1; abundance: few; CDR3aa: CASSHGRVSGNTIYF; CDR3nt: TGCGCCAGCAGCCACGGACGGGTCTCTGGAAACACCATATATTTT
j_gene: TRBJ2-5; d_gene: -; v_gene: TRBV7-9; abundance: many; CDR3aa: CASSLAGAVETQYF; CDR3nt: TGTGCCAGCAGCTTAGCCGGCGCGGTAGAGACCCAGTACTTC
j_gene: TRBJ2-5; d_gene: -; v_gene: TRBV2; abundance: few; CDR3aa: CASSEGVFQYF; CDR3nt: TGTGCCAGCAGTGAAGGGGTGTTCCAGTACTTC
j_gene: TRBJ2-2; d_gene: TRBD2; v_gene: TRBV5-8; abundance: many; CDR3aa: CASSLGGRATGELFF; CDR3nt: TGTGCCAGCAGCTTGGGTGGGAGGGCCACCGGGGAGCTGTTTTTT
j_gene: TRBJ2-1; d_gene: TRBD2; v_gene: TRBV10-3; abundance: -; CDR3aa: CAIAPTGTSVGWNEQFF; CDR3nt: TGTGCCATCGCCCCGACCGGGACTAGCGTCGGTTGGAATGAGCAGTTCTTC
j_gene: TRBJ1-6; d_gene: -; v_gene: TRBV20-1; abundance: many; CDR3aa: CSAHTLAGISPLHF; CDR3nt: TGCAGTGCACACACGCTCGCGGGAATTTCACCCCTCCACTTT
j_gene: TRBJ1-1; d_gene: -; v_gene: TRBV7-2; abundance: many; CDR3aa: CASSLGARRYTEAFF; CDR3nt: TGTGCCAGCAGCTTAGGGGCCAGGAGGTACACTGAAGCTTTCTTT
j_gene: TRBJ1-5; d_gene: -; v_gene: TRBV20-1; abundance: -; CDR3aa: CSARDRSIQPQHF; CDR3nt: TGCAGTGCTAGAGATAGGTCTATTCAGCCCCAGCATTTT
j_gene: TRBJ2-6; d_gene: -; v_gene: TRBV7-9; abundance: -; CDR3aa: CASSDPGDTEAF; CDR3nt: TGTGCCAGCAGTGACCCGGGGGACACTGAAGCTTTC
j_gene: TRBJ2-7; d_gene: TRBD2; v_gene: TRBV7-2; abundance: -; CDR3aa: CASSSTTSGAYEQYF; CDR3nt: TGTGCCAGCAGCTCCACTACTAGCGGGGCCTACGAGCAGTACTTC
j_gene: TRBJ1-1; d_gene: TRBD1; v_gene: TRBV12-3/TRBV12-4; abundance: -; CDR3aa: CATSKRDRGTNTEAFF; CDR3nt: TGTGCCACCAGTAAACGGGACAGGGGAACGAACACTGAAGCTTTCTTT
j_gene: TRBJ1-2; d_gene: TRBD1; v_gene: TRBV5-8; abundance: many; CDR3aa: CASRKQGGANDYGYTF; CDR3nt: TGTGCCAGCAGGAAACAAGGGGGCGCGAATGACTATGGCTACACCTTC
j_gene: TRBJ2-2; d_gene: -; v_gene: TRBV20-1; abundance: -; CDR3aa: CSAFDLSNTGELFF; CDR3nt: TGCAGTGCTTTCGACCTATCTAACACCGGGGAGCTGTTTTTT
j_gene: TRBJ1-1; d_gene: TRBD1; v_gene: TRBV20-1; abundance: -; CDR3aa: CSARVWRQGGLTEAFF; CDR3nt: TGCAGTGCTAGAGTATGGAGACAGGGGGGGCTCACTGAAGCTTTCTTT
j_gene: TRBJ1-1; d_gene: -; v_gene: TRBV12-3/TRBV12-4; abundance: many; CDR3aa: CASSPTGDDTEAFF; CDR3nt: TGTGCCAGCAGTCCGACAGGCGACGACACTGAAGCTTTCTTT
j_gene: TRBJ2-7; d_gene: -; v_gene: TRBV11-1; abundance: -; CDR3aa: CASSLTGWIYEQYF; CDR3nt: TGTGCCAGCAGCTTAACGGGCTGGATTTACGAGCAGTACTTC
j_gene: TRBJ2-6; d_gene: -; v_gene: TRBV12-3/TRBV12-4; abundance: many; CDR3aa: CASRPGAAFDSGANVLTF; CDR3nt: TGTGCCAGCAGACCCGGGGCTGCTTTCGACTCTGGGGCCAACGTCCTGACTTTC
j_gene: TRBJ2-5; d_gene: -; v_gene: TRBV10-3; abundance: many; CDR3aa: CAISESIKEETQYF; CDR3nt: TGTGCCATCAGTGAGTCGATTAAGGAAGAGACCCAGTACTTC
j_gene: TRBJ2-7; d_gene: TRBD2; v_gene: TRBV27; abundance: -; CDR3aa: CASSPRLAGRYEQYF; CDR3nt: TGTGCCAGCAGTCCCCGACTAGCGGGGCGCTACGAGCAGTACTTC
j_gene: TRBJ2-3; d_gene: TRBD2; v_gene: TRBV9; abundance: -; CDR3aa: CASSLGTSGGTDTQYF; CDR3nt: TGTGCCAGCAGCCTCGGGACTAGCGGGGGCACAGATACGCAGTATTTT
j_gene: TRBJ1-2; d_gene: -; v_gene: TRBV15; abundance: -; CDR3aa: CATSSLAQGYGYTF; CDR3nt: TGTGCCACCAGCAGCTTGGCCCAGGGCTATGGCTACACCTTC
j_gene: TRBJ2-1; d_gene: TRBD2; v_gene: TRBV9; abundance: once; CDR3aa: CASSVVAGGGNEQFF; CDR3nt: TGTGCCAGCAGCGTAGTCGCGGGAGGTGGGAATGAGCAGTTCTTC
j_gene: TRBJ2-1; d_gene: TRBD1; v_gene: TRBV7-2; abundance: -; CDR3aa: CASSLGTGQFF; CDR3nt: TGTGCCAGCAGCTTAGGGACAGGGCAGTTCTTC
j_gene: TRBJ1-4; d_gene: -; v_gene: TRBV6-5; abundance: -; CDR3aa: CASSSRGEWEKLFF; CDR3nt: TGTGCCAGCAGTTCCCGGGGCGAGTGGGAAAAACTGTTTTTT
j_gene: TRBJ2-3; d_gene: TRBD2; v_gene: TRBV25-1; abundance: many; CDR3aa: CASSEAAGVDTQYF; CDR3nt: TGTGCCAGCAGTGAGGCAGCGGGAGTAGATACGCAGTATTTT
j_gene: TRBJ2-7; d_gene: TRBD1; v_gene: TRBV10-3; abundance: -; CDR3aa: CATRTGSTYEQYF; CDR3nt: TGTGCCACCAGGACAGGGTCAACCTACGAGCAGTACTTC
j_gene: TRBJ2-7; d_gene: TRBD2; v_gene: TRBV10-3; abundance: -; CDR3aa: CAISEGSGRLTYEQYF; CDR3nt: TGTGCCATCAGTGAGGGTAGCGGGAGGCTAACCTACGAGCAGTACTTC
j_gene: TRBJ1-5; d_gene: TRBD1; v_gene: TRBV4-3; abundance: -; CDR3aa: CASSQDGTGGRPQHF; CDR3nt: TGCGCCAGCAGCCAAGATGGGACAGGGGGCCGGCCCCAGCATTTT
j_gene: TRBJ2-5; d_gene: -; v_gene: TRBV29-1; abundance: many; CDR3aa: CSVGTANTYGTQYF; CDR3nt: TGCAGCGTTGGGACGGCCAATACTTACGGGACCCAGTACTTC
j_gene: TRBJ1-5; d_gene: -; v_gene: TRBV2; abundance: many; CDR3aa: CASSAGSWGNQPQHF; CDR3nt: TGTGCCAGCAGCGCGGGATCTTGGGGCAATCAGCCCCAGCATTTT
j_gene: TRBJ2-2; d_gene: -; v_gene: TRBV2; abundance: -; CDR3aa: CTSLADTGELFF; CDR3nt: TGTACCAGCTTGGCGGACACCGGGGAGCTGTTTTTT
j_gene: TRBJ2-5; d_gene: TRBD1; v_gene: TRBV4-3; abundance: -; CDR3aa: CASSQDLRETGAGRSQETQYF; CDR3nt: TGCGCCAGCAGCCAAGATCTTCGGGAGACAGGGGCAGGAAGAAGTCAAGAGACCCAGTACTTC